These 26 T cell receptor beta chains share one sample of origin, sequenced in a study of T-cell reconstitution after alpha-beta-depleted transplantation in children. The authors prepared the TCRbeta library with unique molecular identifiers. TCRdb fed the PCR reads into MiXCR, producing one record per CDR3 protein. The data hold 190,000 or so distinct CDR3 sequences, with roughly 15% observed a single time. The specimen was PBMCs from the stem cell graft donor, collected from the stem cell graft. Receptors were obtained from a human donor who donated a stem cell graft to a child with acute lymphoblastic leukemia.

The table lists this clonotype with many counts. V usage is TRBV5-5 and J usage is TRBJ1-2; no firm D call. CDR1 and CDR2 (germline): SGHKS, YYEKEE (reference sequence). V was cut by 0 bases and J by 4 bases, with 4 bases left in between. The CDR3 covers 12 residues. CDR3 residues: CASSLEPYGYTF. As DNA, the CDR3 is TGTGCCAGCAGCTTGGAACCCTATGGCTACACCTTC.

Many counts were recorded for this clonotype. J is TRBJ2-2 and V is TRBV10-3; possibly TRBD1 for D (6 bases). V was clipped by 6 bases and J by 4 bases, with 12 bases between them. The CDR3 is 14 amino acids. Germline V gene lookup returns CDR1 ENHRY and CDR2 SYGVKD. As DNA, the CDR3 is TGTGCCATCAGAGGAAAACAGGGCACCGGGGAGCTGTTTTTT. Protein product: CAIRGKQGTGELFF.

This clonotype was observed a single time. This may stem from a read error, because a much larger clone lies one nucleotide away. The rearrangement joins TRBV24-1 to TRBJ2-5, with 11 nucleotides matching TRBD1. CDR1 KGHDR and CDR2 SFDVKD come from the germline V gene. The CDR3 contains 15 residues. The CDR3 region is CATSDWTGGEETQHF. The CDR3 coding sequence is TGTGCCACCAGTGATTGGACAGGGGGCGAAGAGACCCAGCACTTC.

V gene TRBV5-1 combines with J gene TRBJ2-5, with no clear D. CDR3 length: 12 amino acids. Germline V gene sequence: CDR1 SGHRS, CDR2 YFSETQ. V was pared by 8 bases and J by 1 base, with 9 bases between. CDR3 sequence: CASSTLQETQYF. The CDR3 region has the DNA TGCGCCAGTTCGACCCTCCAAGAGACCCAGTACTTC. The complete variable domain, with remaining parts taken from reference TRBV5-1 and TRBJ2-5, reads KAGVTQTPRYLIKTRGQQVTLSCSPISGHRSVSWYQQTPGQGLQFLFEYFSETQRNKGNFPGRFSGRQFSNSRSEMNVSTLELGDSALYLCASSTLQETQYFGPGTRLLVL.

For this clonotype: This clone may be a read error of a much larger clone one base away. The V and J genes are TRBV29-1 and TRBJ1-2; D gene unclear. From germline, CDR1 is SQVTM and CDR2 ANQGSEA. This CDR3 is 15 amino acids long. V was clipped by 0 bases and J by 7 bases, with 18 bases between them. CDR3 sequence: CSVEDGPQSCGGYTF. CDR3 DNA sequence: TGCAGCGTTGAAGATGGCCCGCAGTCTTGCGGTGGCTACACCTTC.

This clonotype was observed at least ten times. The J gene is TRBJ2-5, the V gene TRBV20-1; tentatively, D is TRBD2 (5 bases). CDR1 and CDR2 from the germline V gene are DFQATT and SNEGSKA (reference sequence). Trimming shortened V by 5 bases and J by 4 bases, and 14 bases separated the two germline ends. The CDR3 consists of 13 residues. CDR3 protein: CSALGSGRETQYF. The CDR3 region has the DNA TGCAGTGCTCTAGGTTCGGGGAGAGAGACCCAGTACTTC.

This clonotype appeared many times. The chain joins TRBV5-1 to TRBJ1-6, with 7 bases that match TRBD1. This CDR3 has 14 amino acids. CDR1 SGHRS and CDR2 YFSETQ come from the germline V gene. After removal of 3 bases from V and 10 bases from J, the junction contained 7 bases not matched to a gene. The chain's CDR3 is CASSYDRVRSPLHF. The DNA of the CDR3 is TGCGCCAGCAGCTACGACAGGGTGAGATCACCCCTCCACTTT. Filled out from reference TRBV5-1 and TRBJ1-6, the complete variable domain reads KAGVTQTPRYLIKTRGQQVTLSCSPISGHRSVSWYQQTPGQGLQFLFEYFSETQRNKGNFPGRFSGRQFSNSRSEMNVSTLELGDSALYLCASSYDRVRSPLHFGNGTRLTVT.

The V call is TRBV29-1, the J call TRBJ2-7; the D gene could be TRBD1 or TRBD2 (6 bases each). The CDR3 consists of 15 residues. Germline CDR1 reads SQVTM; CDR2 reads ANQGSEA. Trimming took off 2 bases at V and 4 bases at J, with 18 bases between the two ends. The CDR3 nucleotides read TGCAGCGTTGAATTCCGGCACAGGGAGGCTTACGAGCAGTACTTC. Translation gives CSVEFRHREAYEQYF.

This clonotype was detected only a few times. The chain combines TRBV5-1 with TRBJ1-2; D is unresolved. This CDR3 spans 14 amino acids. The V gene's germline CDR1 is SGHRS and CDR2 YFSETQ. V lost 0 bases to trimming and J lost 8 bases, with 14 bases between them. The CDR3 DNA sequence: TGCGCCAGCAGCTTGGGTGGGCAGATCACGGGCTACACCTTC. Its translation is CASSLGGQITGYTF.

This clonotype was seen at least ten times. V usage is TRBV20-1 and J usage is TRBJ2-1, with D hard to call. The germline gives CDR1 DFQATT, CDR2 SNEGSKA (reference sequence). V lost 3 bases, J lost 4 bases, and 13 bases lay in between. CDR3 size: 14 residues. DNA for the CDR3: TGCAGTGCTAGTAGTTACTACAATTACAATGAGCAGTTCTTC. Translation: CSASSYYNYNEQFF.

This clonotype was seen many times. The chain links TRBV7-9 to TRBJ1-1, with 10 bases fitting TRBD1. V lost 4 bases and J lost 11; bases outside the gene matches: 7. The CDR3 has 13 amino acids. Germline CDR1 reads SEHNR; CDR2 reads FQNEAQ (reference sequence). The CDR3 spells CASSSRQGARAFF. The CDR3 coding sequence is TGTGCCAGCAGCTCCAGACAGGGGGCAAGGGCTTTCTTT.

Many counts were recorded for this clonotype. V usage is TRBV7-9 and J usage is TRBJ1-1; D remains ambiguous. The CDR3 spans 12 residues. Germline CDR1 reads SEHNR; CDR2 reads FQNEAQ (reference sequence). With 2 bases removed from V and 3 bases from J, the gap between germline ends came to 4 bases. CDR3 in amino acids: CASSLWYTEAFF. CDR3 DNA sequence: TGTGCCAGCAGCTTATGGTACACTGAAGCTTTCTTT.

This clonotype was counted many times. The chain uses TRBV5-1 and TRBJ2-1; 12 bases agree with TRBD2. The germline gives CDR1 SGHRS, CDR2 YFSETQ. The CDR3 runs 15 residues. Trimming took 5 bases from V and 6 from J; bases not matched to a gene: 6. CDR3 sequence reads: CASSTSGRSPNEQFF. In nucleotides, the CDR3 is TGCGCCAGCAGTACTAGCGGGAGGTCCCCCAATGAGCAGTTCTTC.

V usage is TRBV28 and J usage is TRBJ2-1; TRBD1 matches at 9 bases. The CDR3 spans 15 residues. The V segment lost 6 bases and the J segment 7 bases; nucleotides outside the gene matches: 10. The germline V gene encodes CDR1 MDHEN and CDR2 SYDVKM. The CDR3 spells CASSSVGQGTNEQFF. In DNA, the CDR3 is TGTGCCAGCAGCTCCGTGGGACAGGGTACAAATGAGCAGTTCTTC.

The chain has TRBV7-2 and TRBJ2-3, with 12 bases identical to TRBD2. The CDR3 totals 18 residues. The junction had 7 bases not matched to a gene; V was cut back by 1 base and J by 2 bases. CDR1 is SGHTA, CDR2 FQGNSA, per germline. DNA for the CDR3: TGTGCCAGCAGCTTAGGGCCCGGACTAGCGGGACCCACAGATACGCAGTATTTT. This sequence encodes CASSLGPGLAGPTDTQYF.

The table lists this clonotype with many counts. The chain combines TRBV5-1 with TRBJ2-5, with 7 bases that match TRBD2. Germline CDR1 reads SGHRS; CDR2 reads YFSETQ. The CDR3 extends over 16 amino acids. V lost 4 bases to trimming and J lost 3 bases; unmatched junction nucleotides: 12. CDR3 protein: CASSLLSGTTKETQYF. The CDR3 DNA sequence: TGCGCCAGCAGCCTATTATCCGGGACTACGAAAGAGACCCAGTACTTC.

The chain couples TRBV2 to TRBJ2-3; the match to TRBD2 covers 10 bases. The V gene end was trimmed by 10 bases and the J gene end by 0 bases; junction bases not matched to a gene: 13. The germline gives CDR1 SNHLY, CDR2 FYNNEI. CDR3 length: 17 residues. CDR3 nucleotides: TGTGCCACGAAAGTAGCGGGAGGCGGAACTAGCACAGATACGCAGTATTTT. This encodes CATKVAGGGTSTDTQYF.

This sequence joins TRBV20-1 and TRBJ2-1, with 7 nucleotides matching TRBD2. The germline V gene has CDR1 DFQATT and CDR2 SNEGSKA (reference sequence). The V and J ends lost 3 bases and 0 bases, in that order; junction bases with no gene match: 11. The CDR3 spans 17 residues. The CDR3 DNA follows: TGCAGTGCTAGCCCCCTGCTAGCGGAAAGCTCCTACAATGAGCAGTTCTTC. Translated, it gives CSASPLLAESSYNEQFF.

This clonotype was observed at least ten times. The chain employs TRBV5-1 and TRBJ2-1, with D perhaps assigned TRBD1 or TRBD2 (5 bases each). This CDR3 contains 14 residues. Germline-derived CDR1 and CDR2 are SGHRS and YFSETQ. Trimming took off 0 bases at V and 9 bases at J, with 13 bases between the two ends. In nucleotides, the CDR3 is TGCGCCAGCAGCTTGGAGATAAATGGGGGTGAGCAGTTCTTC. Its translation: CASSLEINGGEQFF.

In this sample, this clonotype turned up many times. The chain is built from TRBV12-3 or TRBV12-4 and TRBJ1-4, with D possibly matching TRBD1 (6 bases). V was shortened by 7 bases and J by 11 bases, with 14 bases between the two germline ends. The CDR3 contains 12 residues. The CDR3 DNA is TGTGCCAGCACCCCGGGGGGGCCTAAACTGTTTTTT. Translated, it gives CASTPGGPKLFF.

This chain links TRBV29-1 with TRBJ1-2, with D hard to call. This CDR3 spans 11 amino acids. CDR1 is SQVTM, CDR2 ANQGSEA, per germline. V shed 7 bases and J shed 3 bases, with 9 bases lying between them. The CDR3 DNA is TGCAGCGCTGATGGAGACTATGGCTACACCTTC. This translates into CSADGDYGYTF.

This clonotype came up many times. This chain links TRBV5-1 with TRBJ2-2, with D possibly matching TRBD2 (6 bases). The CDR3 has 14 amino acids. Trimming stripped 7 bases from V and 1 base from J, with 11 bases between. The germline gives CDR1 SGHRS, CDR2 YFSETQ. CDR3 in DNA: TGCGCCAGCGGGGGTAGCGGGAACACCGGGGAGCTGTTTTTT. This sequence encodes CASGGSGNTGELFF. Full variable domain (remainder filled in from reference TRBV5-1 and TRBJ2-2): KAGVTQTPRYLIKTRGQQVTLSCSPISGHRSVSWYQQTPGQGLQFLFEYFSETQRNKGNFPGRFSGRQFSNSRSEMNVSTLELGDSALYLCASGGSGNTGELFFGEGSRLTVL.

Worth noting for this clonotype: A much larger clone sits a single nucleotide away, making a read error possible. The rearrangement joins TRBV5-1 to TRBJ2-4; D gene unclear. The CDR3 totals 13 residues. Germline assignment: CDR1 SGHRS and CDR2 YFSETQ. The CDR3 here is CASSLGRTNSQYF. The CDR3, as DNA: TGCGCCAGCAGCTTGGGCAGAACGAACAGTCAGTACTTC.

This clonotype was seen repeatedly, ten times or more. The V and J genes are TRBV3-1 and TRBJ2-3; 9 bases line up with TRBD2. The CDR3 covers 16 residues. Germline assignment: CDR1 LGHDT and CDR2 YNNKEL (reference sequence). J gave up 6 bases and V 4 bases, and 11 bases lay outside the gene matches. CDR3 residues: CASSLLASGIVDTQYF. The DNA of the CDR3 is TGTGCCAGCAGCCTTTTGGCTAGCGGGATAGTGGATACGCAGTATTTT.

This clonotype was seen repeatedly, ten times or more. The chain employs TRBV20-1 and TRBJ1-1; D is perhaps TRBD1 (6 bases). Germline V gives CDR1 DFQATT, CDR2 SNEGSKA (reference sequence). The CDR3 is made up of 17 amino acids. The CDR3 nucleotides are TGCAGAACGGGACAACGTCCCGAACACGAGATGAACACTGAAGCTTTCTTT. Amino acid sequence: CRTGQRPEHEMNTEAFF.

This clonotype was found a few times. The genes are TRBV5-1 and TRBJ2-2, with 7 nucleotides matching TRBD2. This CDR3 is built from 15 residues. V was clipped by 4 bases and J by 6 bases; unmatched bases: 9. Germline CDR1 and CDR2: SGHRS and YFSETQ. This chain's CDR3 is CASSGALREAGELFF. As DNA, the CDR3 is TGCGCCAGCAGCGGTGCCCTCCGGGAGGCCGGGGAGCTGTTTTTT.